The 24 T cell receptor beta chains reported below all come from one sample, sequenced in a study of cytomegalovirus exposure and HLA in healthy donors. PCR primers comprised 60 Vbeta and 13 Jbeta primers. The method was immunoSEQ multiplex PCR; TCRdb's version includes in-frame clones alone and lacks a portion of them. The sample consists of more than 85,000 clones, 12% of them appearing once. Source material: PBMCs. These TCRs come from a man aged 40-55 years in good health and CMV-seropositive.

The chain uses TRBV12-1 and TRBJ2-3; TRBD2, as called in the table, went unchecked against the DNA. TRBV12-1 is classified as a pseudogene. The CDR3 contains 20 residues. The DNA for the CDR3 is TGTGCCAGCAGCTTTGCGGTGATGAGCGGGAGGGCCTTCGGCACAGATACGCAGTATTTT. It translates to CASSFAVMSGRAFGTDTQYF.

The rearrangement links TRBV4-1 to TRBJ1-4, with 7 positions matching TRBD1. The CDR3 covers 15 residues. CDR1 is MGHRA, CDR2 YSYEKL, per germline. The V gene end was trimmed by 1 base and the J gene end by 7 bases; junction bases not matched to a gene: 6. CDR3 nucleotides: TGCGCCAGCAGCCAAGGGGACAGAGTTCCTGAAAAACTGTTTTTT. This codes for CASSQGDRVPEKLFF.

The rearrangement uses TRBV28 and TRBJ1-5, with TRBD1 identical over 10 bases. CDR3 size: 16 residues. J lost 3 bases, V lost 6 bases, and 8 bases had no gene match. CDR1 and CDR2 (germline): MDHEN, SYDVKM. The CDR3 protein is CASRSHGTGDNQPQHF. CDR3 coding DNA: TGTGCCAGCAGGTCCCATGGGACAGGGGACAATCAGCCCCAGCATTTT.

This clone was picked up a small number of times. The chain recombines TRBV9 with TRBJ2-5; TRBD1 is a possible D gene (6 bases). The J call may be in error: the DNA end matches TRBJ2-7 better. This CDR3 is built from 15 residues. Germline CDR1 reads SGDLS; CDR2 reads YYNGEE. CDR3 nucleotides: TGTGCCAGCAGCGTAGGAGGACAGCACTCCTACGAGCAGTACTTC. Protein: CASSVGGQHSYEQYF.

This clone showed up just a few times. The J gene is TRBJ2-3, the V gene TRBV29-1, with TRBD2 matching over 11 bases. The CDR3 totals 15 residues. The ends lost 1 base at V and 4 bases at J; junction bases unmatched: 4. From germline, CDR1 is SQVTM and CDR2 ANQGSEA. The CDR3 DNA is TGCAGCGTTGAAGCTAGCGGGAGGTGGGCAGATACGCAGTATTTT. This gives the protein CSVEASGRWADTQYF.

There are a few counts of this clone. The rearrangement links TRBV4-3 to TRBJ2-5; the match to TRBD2 covers 7 bases. V was clipped by 0 bases and J by 1 base; unmatched bases: 8. The germline gives CDR1 LGHNA, CDR2 YSLEER. This CDR3 contains 17 residues. The CDR3 DNA is TGCGCCAGCAGCCAAGATCTAAGGGCTAGCGGCCAAGAGACCCAGTACTTC. Translation: CASSQDLRASGQETQYF.

This clone was observed a handful of times. The chain links TRBV6-1 to TRBJ1-1; D perhaps matches TRBD1 (5 bases). V was pared by 4 bases and J by 5 bases, with 11 bases between. CDR3 size: 13 residues. Germline V gene data show CDR1 as MNHNS and CDR2 as SASEGT. The CDR3 reads CASSVGRATEAFF. The CDR3 DNA reads as TGTGCCAGCAGTGTTGGCAGGGCGACTGAAGCTTTCTTT.

The genes are TRBV5-1 and TRBJ2-1; TRBD2 aligns across 12 bases. J was trimmed by 5 bases and V by 0 bases; bases with no gene match: 6. Germline CDR1 reads SGHRS; CDR2 reads YFSETQ. The length of the CDR3 is 17 residues. The CDR3 sequence is CASSLVLAGGLHNEQFF. The CDR3 DNA sequence: TGCGCCAGCAGCTTGGTCCTAGCGGGAGGGCTCCACAATGAGCAGTTCTTC.

The chain joins TRBV18 to TRBJ1-1; D remains unclear. Germline assignment: CDR1 KGHSH and CDR2 LQKENI. The CDR3 consists of 12 residues. Deletions cut 6 bases from V and 8 bases from J, with 13 bases between. Here the CDR3 DNA reads TGTGCCAGCTCCACAGTGGTTGCCGAAGCTTTCTTT. Amino acid sequence: CASSTVVAEAFF. The whole variable domain, filled in from reference TRBV18 and TRBJ1-1, reads NAGVMQNPRHLVRRRGQEARLRCSPMKGHSHVYWYRQLPEEGLKFMVYLQKENIIDESGMPKERFSAEFPKEGPSILRIQQVVRGDSAAYFCASSTVVAEAFFGQGTRLTVV.

This clone was seen a handful of times. This chain links TRBV9 with TRBJ2-7; D is perhaps TRBD2 (5 bases). Trimming took off 4 bases at V and 5 bases at J, with 13 bases between the two ends. The CDR3 extends over 13 amino acids. Per germline, CDR1 SGDLS and CDR2 YYNGEE. CDR3: CASSSPGSNEQYF. The DNA of the CDR3 is TGTGCCAGCAGCTCACCGGGATCCAACGAGCAGTACTTC.

This clone has just a few counts. The V gene is TRBV18, the J gene TRBJ1-2; D possibly corresponds to TRBD1 (6 bases). There are 16 residues in the CDR3. V lost 0 bases to trimming and J lost 4 bases, with 15 bases between them. Germline CDR1 and CDR2: KGHSH and LQKENI. The chain's CDR3 is CASSPPRTAVAYGYTF. The CDR3 DNA follows: TGTGCCAGCTCACCACCGAGGACAGCGGTGGCCTATGGCTACACCTTC.

This clone was counted once. The rearrangement links TRBV18 to TRBJ2-5; 7 nucleotides line up with TRBD2. V lost 3 bases, J lost 2 bases, and 3 bases stayed unmatched. The CDR3 sequence is 14 residues long. In germline, CDR1 is KGHSH, CDR2 LQKENI. CDR3: CASSPQRGQETQYF. In nucleotides, the CDR3 is TGTGCCAGCTCACCGCAGCGGGGACAAGAGACCCAGTACTTC.

This chain uses TRBV6-6 with TRBJ2-7; a weak D match, TRBD1 (6 bases). Between the trimmed V and J ends, which lost 5 bases and 3 bases, there was a span of 20 bases. Germline V gene data show CDR1 as MNHNY and CDR2 as SVGAGI (reference sequence). The CDR3 covers 16 residues. This CDR3 is CASSQSGQRLGYEQYF. The CDR3, as DNA: TGTGCCAGCAGTCAATCTGGACAGCGATTAGGCTACGAGCAGTACTTC.

A note on this clone: This sample also contains other DNA sequences that code for the same CDR3. V and J are TRBV7-9 and TRBJ1-2, with a tentative D call TRBD1 (6 bases). The germline V gene has CDR1 SEHNR and CDR2 FQNEAQ (reference sequence). The CDR3 has 14 amino acids. The ends were cut back, 1 base at V and 8 bases at J, with 14 bases in the middle. CDR3 loop: CASSLGGGAHGYTF. CDR3 bases: TGTGCCAGCAGCTTAGGTGGGGGGGCGCACGGCTACACCTTC.

This clone occurred a few times. The rearrangement links TRBV4-3 to TRBJ1-2; D is possibly TRBD1 (6 bases). Germline assignment: CDR1 LGHNA and CDR2 YSLEER. The CDR3 loop spans 17 amino acids. Between the trimmed V and J ends, which lost 1 base and 1 base, there was a span of 16 bases. The CDR3 coding sequence is TGCGCCAGCAGCCAAGGGACAGCGAGACTCAGTAACTATGGCTACACCTTC. This sequence encodes CASSQGTARLSNYGYTF.

To note about this clone: Relative to the germline gene, one junction end is altered; a read error may explain this. V is TRBV11-2 and J is TRBJ1-2, with a tentative D call TRBD1 (6 bases). The CDR3 runs 15 residues. Germline loops: CDR1 SGHAT, CDR2 FQNNGV. The CDR3 bases are TGTGCCAGCAGCTTAGGGGGGCTACCTAACTATGGCTCCACCTTC. This codes for CASSLGGLPNYGSTF.

The chain carries TRBV9 and TRBJ2-7; D might be TRBD2 (5 bases). The length of the CDR3 is 15 residues. V was shortened by 1 base and J by 5 bases, with 16 bases between the two germline ends. CDR1 is SGDLS and CDR2 is YYNGEE in the germline V gene. CDR3 protein: CASSVTLDGSDEQYF. The CDR3 coding sequence is TGTGCCAGCAGCGTAACACTAGATGGGTCCGACGAGCAGTACTTC.

This clone appeared many times. The chain joins TRBV29-1 to TRBJ2-5; 8 nucleotides match TRBD1. The CDR3 extends over 13 amino acids. Per germline, CDR1 SQVTM and CDR2 ANQGSEA. V lost 6 bases, J lost 3 bases, and 6 bases stayed unmatched. This CDR3 is CSVSPTGEETQYF. CDR3 coding DNA: TGCAGCGTCTCACCGACAGGGGAAGAGACCCAGTACTTC.

A few counts support this clone. This sequence joins TRBV25-1 and TRBJ1-1; D may be TRBD1 (6 bases). The length of the CDR3 is 16 residues. V dropped 3 bases and J dropped 3 bases, with 17 bases sitting between them. In germline, CDR1 is MGHDK, CDR2 SYGVNS. CDR3: CASSDEGRGGDTEAFF. The CDR3 DNA follows: TGTGCCAGCAGTGACGAGGGCAGGGGAGGGGACACTGAAGCTTTCTTT.

The V gene is TRBV5-1, the J gene TRBJ2-7; 7 nucleotides agree with TRBD2. J gave up 2 bases and V 4 bases, and 6 bases lay outside the gene matches. The CDR3 loop spans 14 amino acids. Germline V gives CDR1 SGHRS, CDR2 YFSETQ. The CDR3 DNA is TGCGCCAGCAGCCCCCCCGGGGGGACCTACGAGCAGTACTTC. This gives the protein CASSPPGGTYEQYF.

The V gene is TRBV12-5, the J gene TRBJ1-1; D call uncertain. CDR1 and CDR2 from the germline V gene are LGHNT and FRNRAP. V dropped 6 bases and J dropped 1 base, with 6 bases sitting between them. The CDR3 is 12 amino acids. CDR3 region: CASGRGNTEAFF. Here the CDR3 DNA reads TGTGCTAGTGGACGGGGGAACACTGAAGCTTTCTTT.

V gene TRBV5-4 combines with J gene TRBJ2-1, with D possibly TRBD1 on 6 matching bases. The germline V gene has CDR1 SGHNT and CDR2 YYREEE (reference sequence). V lost 3 bases to trimming and J lost 8 bases, with 15 bases between them. The length of the CDR3 is 14 residues. DNA for the CDR3: TGTGCCAGCAGCTATACAGGGATAATTGATGAGCAGTTCTTC. As protein: CASSYTGIIDEQFF.

The V and J genes are TRBV6-1 and TRBJ1-3; 7 bases are shared with TRBD1. The length of the CDR3 is 14 residues. Germline CDR1 MNHNS, CDR2 SASEGT. V trimming: 8 bases; J trimming: 0 bases; junction bases outside the gene matches: 4. The CDR3 protein is CASFQGDSGNTIYF. The CDR3 DNA is TGTGCCAGCTTTCAGGGGGACTCTGGAAACACCATATATTTT.

This clone turned up a few times. The chain employs TRBV5-1 and TRBJ1-1, with 10 bases matching TRBD1. Germline values: CDR1 SGHRS, CDR2 YFSETQ. The CDR3 length is 15 residues. V gave up 3 bases and J gave up 3 bases; unmatched junction bases: 5. The CDR3 loop reads CASSWRTGGDTEAFF. The DNA for the CDR3 is TGCGCCAGCAGCTGGAGGACAGGGGGTGACACTGAAGCTTTCTTT.